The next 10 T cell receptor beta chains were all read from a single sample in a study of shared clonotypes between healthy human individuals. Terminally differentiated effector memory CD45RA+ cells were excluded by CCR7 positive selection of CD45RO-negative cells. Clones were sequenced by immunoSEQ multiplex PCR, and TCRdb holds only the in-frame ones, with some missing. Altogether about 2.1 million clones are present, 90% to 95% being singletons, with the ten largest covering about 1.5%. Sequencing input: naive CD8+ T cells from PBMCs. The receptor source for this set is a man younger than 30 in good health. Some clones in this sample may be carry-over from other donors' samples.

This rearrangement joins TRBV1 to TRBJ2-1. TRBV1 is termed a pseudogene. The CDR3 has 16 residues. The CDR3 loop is CTSSQVTGRGGNEQFF. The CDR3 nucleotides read TGCACCAGCAGCCAAGTTACCGGGAGAGGGGGCAATGAGCAGTTCTTC.

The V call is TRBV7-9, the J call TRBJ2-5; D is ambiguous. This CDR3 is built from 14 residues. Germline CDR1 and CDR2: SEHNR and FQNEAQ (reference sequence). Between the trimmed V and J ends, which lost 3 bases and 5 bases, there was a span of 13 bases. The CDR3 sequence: CASSFLSPEETQYF. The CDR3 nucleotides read TGTGCCAGCAGCTTCCTGAGTCCGGAGGAGACCCAGTACTTC.

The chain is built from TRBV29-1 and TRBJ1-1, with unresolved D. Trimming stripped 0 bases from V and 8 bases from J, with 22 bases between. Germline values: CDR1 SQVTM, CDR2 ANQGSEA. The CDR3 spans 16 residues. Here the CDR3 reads CSVEDSKVAVSPEAFF. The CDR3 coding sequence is TGCAGCGTTGAAGATAGTAAGGTGGCGGTCTCCCCGGAAGCTTTCTTT.

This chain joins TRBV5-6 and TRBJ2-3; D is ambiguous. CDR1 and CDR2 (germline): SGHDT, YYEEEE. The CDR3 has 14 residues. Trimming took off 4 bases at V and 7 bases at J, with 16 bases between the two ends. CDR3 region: CASSDRPTRHTQYF. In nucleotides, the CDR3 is TGTGCCAGCAGCGACCGGCCTACCAGGCATACGCAGTATTTT. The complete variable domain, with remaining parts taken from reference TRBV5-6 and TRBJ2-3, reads DAGVTQSPTHLIKTRGQQVTLRCSPKSGHDTVSWYQQALGQGPQFIFQYYEEEERQRGNFPDRFSGHQFPNYSSELNVNALLLGDSALYLCASSDRPTRHTQYFGPGTRLTVL.

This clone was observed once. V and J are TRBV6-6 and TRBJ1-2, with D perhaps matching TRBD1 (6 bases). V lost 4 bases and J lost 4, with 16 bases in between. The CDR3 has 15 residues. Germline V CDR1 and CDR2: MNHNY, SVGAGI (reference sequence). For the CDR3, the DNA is TGTGCCAGCAGTTCTAGCAGGGGCGGGGGCTATGGCTACACCTTC. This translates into CASSSSRGGGYGYTF.

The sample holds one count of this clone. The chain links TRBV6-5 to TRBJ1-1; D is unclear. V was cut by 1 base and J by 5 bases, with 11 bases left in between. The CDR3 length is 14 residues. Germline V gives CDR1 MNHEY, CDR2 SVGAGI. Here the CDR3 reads CASSYYGGGTEAFF. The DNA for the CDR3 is TGTGCCAGCAGTTACTACGGTGGAGGGACTGAAGCTTTCTTT.

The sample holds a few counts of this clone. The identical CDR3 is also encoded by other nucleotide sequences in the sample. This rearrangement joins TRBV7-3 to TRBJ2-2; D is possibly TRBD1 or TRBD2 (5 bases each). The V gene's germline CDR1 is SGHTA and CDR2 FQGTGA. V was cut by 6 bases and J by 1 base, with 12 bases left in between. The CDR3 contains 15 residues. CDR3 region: CASSPGTENTGELFF. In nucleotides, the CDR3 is TGTGCCAGCAGTCCCGGGACGGAGAACACCGGGGAGCTGTTTTTT. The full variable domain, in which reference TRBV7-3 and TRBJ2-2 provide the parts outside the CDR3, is GAGVSQTPSNKVTEKGKYVELRCDPISGHTALYWYRQSLGQGPEFLIYFQGTGAADDSGLPNDRFFAVRPEGSVSTLKIQRTERGDSAVYLCASSPGTENTGELFFGEGSRLTVL.

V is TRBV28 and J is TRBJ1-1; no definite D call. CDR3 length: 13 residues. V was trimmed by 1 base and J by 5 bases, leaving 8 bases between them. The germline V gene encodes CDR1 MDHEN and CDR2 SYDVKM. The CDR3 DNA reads TGTGCCAGCAGTTTATCGATTGCGACTGAAGCTTTCTTT. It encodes CASSLSIATEAFF.

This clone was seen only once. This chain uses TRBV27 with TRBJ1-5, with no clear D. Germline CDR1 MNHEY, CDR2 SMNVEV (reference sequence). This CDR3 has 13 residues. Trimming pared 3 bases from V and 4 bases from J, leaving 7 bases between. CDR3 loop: CASSFYPNQPQHF. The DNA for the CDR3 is TGTGCCAGCAGTTTCTATCCAAATCAGCCCCAGCATTTT.

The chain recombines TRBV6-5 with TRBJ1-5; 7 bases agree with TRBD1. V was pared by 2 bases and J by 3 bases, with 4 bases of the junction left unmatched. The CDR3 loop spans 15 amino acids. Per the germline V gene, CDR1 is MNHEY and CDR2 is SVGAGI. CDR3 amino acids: CASSYLQGLNQPQHF. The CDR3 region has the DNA TGTGCCAGCAGTTACCTACAGGGGCTCAATCAGCCCCAGCATTTT.